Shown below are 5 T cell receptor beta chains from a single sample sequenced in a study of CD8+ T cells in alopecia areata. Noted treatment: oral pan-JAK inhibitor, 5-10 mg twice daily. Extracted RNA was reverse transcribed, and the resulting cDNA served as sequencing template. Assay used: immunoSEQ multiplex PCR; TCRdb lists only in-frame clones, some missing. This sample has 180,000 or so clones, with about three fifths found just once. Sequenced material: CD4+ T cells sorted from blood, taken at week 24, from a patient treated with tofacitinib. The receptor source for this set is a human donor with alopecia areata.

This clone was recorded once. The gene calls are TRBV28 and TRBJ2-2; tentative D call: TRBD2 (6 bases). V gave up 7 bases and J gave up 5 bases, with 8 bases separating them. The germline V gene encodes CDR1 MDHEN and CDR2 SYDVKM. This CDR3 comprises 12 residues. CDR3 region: CASTGETGELFF. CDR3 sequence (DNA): TGTGCCAGCACGGGGGAAACCGGGGAGCTGTTTTTT.

CDR3 amino acids: CASNYYEQYF. The CDR3 nucleotides read TGTGCCAGCAACTACTACGAGCAGTACTTC. This chain connects TRBV9 to TRBJ2-7, with D uncertain. With 6 bases removed from V and 3 bases from J, the gap between germline ends came to 4 bases. The CDR3 is 10 amino acids. CDR1 SGDLS and CDR2 YYNGEE come from the germline V gene.

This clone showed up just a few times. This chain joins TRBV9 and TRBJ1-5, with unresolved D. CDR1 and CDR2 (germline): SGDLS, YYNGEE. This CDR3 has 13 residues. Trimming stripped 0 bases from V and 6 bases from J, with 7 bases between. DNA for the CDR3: TGTGCCAGCAGCGTAGATTCATTTCAGCCCCAGCATTTT. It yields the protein CASSVDSFQPQHF.

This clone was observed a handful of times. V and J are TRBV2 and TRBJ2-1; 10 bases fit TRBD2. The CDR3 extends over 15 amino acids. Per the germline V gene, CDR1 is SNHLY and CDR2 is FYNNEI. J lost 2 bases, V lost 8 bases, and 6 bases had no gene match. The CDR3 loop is CASRSTSGAYNEQFF. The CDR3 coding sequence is TGTGCCAGCCGCAGCACTAGCGGGGCCTACAATGAGCAGTTCTTC. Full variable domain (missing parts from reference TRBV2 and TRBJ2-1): EPEVTQTPSHQVTQMGQEVILRCVPISNHLYFYWYRQILGQKVEFLVSFYNNEISEKSEIFDDQFSVERPDGSNFTLKIRSTKLEDSAMYFCASRSTSGAYNEQFFGPGTRLTVL.

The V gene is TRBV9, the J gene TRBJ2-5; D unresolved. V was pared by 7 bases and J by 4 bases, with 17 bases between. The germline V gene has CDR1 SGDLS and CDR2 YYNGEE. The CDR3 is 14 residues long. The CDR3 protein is CASSPGQSPETQYF. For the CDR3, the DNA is TGTGCCAGCTCACCCGGGCAGAGCCCAGAGACCCAGTACTTC.